This T cell receptor (beta chain) comes out of a study of PD-1 blockade in mismatch repair-deficient tumors. The method was immunoSEQ multiplex PCR; TCRdb's version includes in-frame clones alone and lacks a portion of them. Here the sample spans about 49,000 clones, over 60% being singletons. V lost 5 bases to trimming and J lost 6 bases; unmatched junction nucleotides: 2. CDR1 and CDR2 (germline): LGHNT, FRNRAP. The CDR3 contains 14 residues. The sequence came from an adult with mismatch repair-deficient cancer. This rearrangement joins TRBV12-5 to TRBJ2-2, with TRBD1 matching over 11 bases. Sequenced here: PBMCs, sampled before pembrolizumab treatment. The CDR3 is CASGGQGAPGELFF. In nucleotides, the CDR3 is TGTGCTAGTGGTGGACAGGGGGCGCCCGGGGAGCTGTTTTTT.